The 11 T cell receptor beta chains given below trace back to one sample, sequenced in a study of human T cells and chemical hapten exposure. TCRdb called the RACE reads again in MiXCR, with one record for every CDR3 protein. The top ten hold 2% to 3% of the sample, which has under 100,000 distinct CDR3 sequences, about a tenth seen once. Regarding time point: patch test 2, 6 weeks after DPC sensitization. The treatment here: therapeutic diphenylcyclopropenone sensitization with weekly scalp DPC. This specimen consisted of whole blood, obtained in connection with sensitization to the hapten diphenylcyclopropenone (DPC). These receptors all stem from a woman in her 30s with alopecia areata. Some clones in this sample may be carry-over from other donors' samples.

At least ten counts were recorded for this clonotype. The gene calls are TRBV28 and TRBJ1-2, with D possibly TRBD1 on 6 matching bases. The V end was cut by 6 bases, the J end by 4 bases, with 21 bases between. Germline V gene sequence: CDR1 MDHEN, CDR2 SYDVKM. The CDR3 covers 16 residues. The CDR3 DNA reads as TGTGCCAGCAGGCCCATCTCCGGGACACGGAGCTATGGCTACACCTTC. It translates to CASRPISGTRSYGYTF.

This clonotype has a handful of counts. The chain combines TRBV11-3 with TRBJ2-2, with 8 positions matching TRBD1. The CDR3 consists of 19 residues. Germline V CDR1 and CDR2: SGHNT, YENEEA. Trimming cost V 5 bases and J 2 bases; bases outside gene matches: 16. The CDR3 protein is CASSEWDRLSDSNTGELFF. CDR3 coding DNA: TGTGCCAGCAGCGAATGGGACAGGCTATCCGATTCAAACACCGGGGAGCTGTTTTTT.

This clonotype came up a few times. The rearrangement joins TRBV6-2 or TRBV6-3 to TRBJ1-5, with 9 bases fitting TRBD1. Germline trimming cut 7 bases from V and 5 bases from J; bases unmatched to any gene: 6. The CDR3 totals 14 residues. CDR1 and CDR2 from the germline V gene are MNHEY and SVGEGT. The CDR3 here is CASNRGQGYQPQHF. The CDR3 DNA reads as TGTGCCAGCAATAGAGGACAGGGGTATCAGCCCCAGCATTTT.

This clonotype was recorded at least ten times. This chain uses TRBV19 with TRBJ2-1; D gene uncertain. Trimming took off 1 base at V and 1 base at J, with 8 bases between the two ends. CDR1 and CDR2 from the germline V gene are LNHDA and SQIVND (reference sequence). This CDR3 region has 15 residues. The chain's CDR3 is CASSIGWGSYNEQFF. CDR3 DNA sequence: TGTGCCAGTAGTATAGGGTGGGGTTCCTACAATGAGCAGTTCTTC.

This clonotype showed up many times. The V and J genes are TRBV12-3 or TRBV12-4 and TRBJ1-2, with a tentative D call TRBD1 (5 bases). The CDR3 spans 13 residues. Trimming cost V 7 bases and J 8 bases, with 17 bases left between them. CDR3 in amino acids: CASTRAGRQGYTF. DNA of the CDR3: TGTGCCAGCACGCGAGCGGGACGTCAGGGCTACACCTTC.

This clonotype has at least ten counts. The V and J genes are TRBV12-3 or TRBV12-4 and TRBJ1-1; no clear D gene. Trimming removed 7 bases from V and 6 bases from J, with 9 bases in between. The CDR3 is made up of 11 amino acids. The CDR3 loop is CASKRRAEAFF. The CDR3 DNA reads TGTGCCAGCAAAAGGCGGGCTGAAGCTTTCTTT.

This clonotype was counted at least ten times. The V gene is TRBV7-3, the J gene TRBJ2-2; no firm D call. This CDR3 is 12 amino acids long. Germline CDR1 SGHTA, CDR2 FQGTGA. Trimming shortened V by 5 bases and J by 13 bases, and 14 bases separated the two germline ends. Here the CDR3 DNA reads TGTGCCAGCAGCCCCGACCGCTCCTTGCTGTTTTTT. Its protein product is CASSPDRSLLFF.

Many counts were recorded for this clonotype. V gene TRBV7-9 combines with J gene TRBJ1-1, with D maybe TRBD1 (6 bases). Germline loops: CDR1 SEHNR, CDR2 FQNEAQ (reference sequence). Trimming left V 5 bases short and J 3 bases short, with 16 bases between. The CDR3 runs to 15 residues. The CDR3 spells CASSPPGRGDTEAFF. For the CDR3, the DNA is TGTGCCAGCAGCCCTCCAGGGAGGGGGGACACTGAAGCTTTCTTT.

The V call is TRBV3-2, the J call TRBJ2-2; TRBD1 was called by the table and not checked on the DNA. TRBV3-2 is marked as a pseudogene. This CDR3 contains 16 residues. CDR3 region: CASSQRTGLWTGELFF. As DNA, the CDR3 is TGTGCCAGCAGCCAGAGGACAGGGCTTTGGACCGGGGAGCTGTTTTTT.

In this sample, this clonotype turned up once. The J gene is TRBJ2-7, the V gene TRBV2, with D maybe TRBD1 (6 bases). Trimming removed 5 bases at V and 2 bases at J, with 16 bases between. The CDR3 loop spans 15 amino acids. Germline assignment: CDR1 SNHLY and CDR2 FYNNEI. CDR3 in amino acids: CASSLDRRRAYEQYF. DNA of the CDR3: TGTGCCAGCAGTCTTGACAGGAGGAGAGCCTACGAGCAGTACTTC.

Details on this clonotype: This may come from a read error, since a much larger clone is one base off. V is TRBV6-5 and J is TRBJ2-3, with 9 bases identical to TRBD2. CDR1 MNHEY and CDR2 SVGAGI come from the germline V gene. V was clipped by 2 bases and J by 6 bases; unmatched bases: 3. CDR3 length: 14 amino acids. DNA of the CDR3: TGTGCCAGCAGTTACGGACTAGCGAATGATACGCAGTATTTT. It codes for CASSYGLANDTQYF.